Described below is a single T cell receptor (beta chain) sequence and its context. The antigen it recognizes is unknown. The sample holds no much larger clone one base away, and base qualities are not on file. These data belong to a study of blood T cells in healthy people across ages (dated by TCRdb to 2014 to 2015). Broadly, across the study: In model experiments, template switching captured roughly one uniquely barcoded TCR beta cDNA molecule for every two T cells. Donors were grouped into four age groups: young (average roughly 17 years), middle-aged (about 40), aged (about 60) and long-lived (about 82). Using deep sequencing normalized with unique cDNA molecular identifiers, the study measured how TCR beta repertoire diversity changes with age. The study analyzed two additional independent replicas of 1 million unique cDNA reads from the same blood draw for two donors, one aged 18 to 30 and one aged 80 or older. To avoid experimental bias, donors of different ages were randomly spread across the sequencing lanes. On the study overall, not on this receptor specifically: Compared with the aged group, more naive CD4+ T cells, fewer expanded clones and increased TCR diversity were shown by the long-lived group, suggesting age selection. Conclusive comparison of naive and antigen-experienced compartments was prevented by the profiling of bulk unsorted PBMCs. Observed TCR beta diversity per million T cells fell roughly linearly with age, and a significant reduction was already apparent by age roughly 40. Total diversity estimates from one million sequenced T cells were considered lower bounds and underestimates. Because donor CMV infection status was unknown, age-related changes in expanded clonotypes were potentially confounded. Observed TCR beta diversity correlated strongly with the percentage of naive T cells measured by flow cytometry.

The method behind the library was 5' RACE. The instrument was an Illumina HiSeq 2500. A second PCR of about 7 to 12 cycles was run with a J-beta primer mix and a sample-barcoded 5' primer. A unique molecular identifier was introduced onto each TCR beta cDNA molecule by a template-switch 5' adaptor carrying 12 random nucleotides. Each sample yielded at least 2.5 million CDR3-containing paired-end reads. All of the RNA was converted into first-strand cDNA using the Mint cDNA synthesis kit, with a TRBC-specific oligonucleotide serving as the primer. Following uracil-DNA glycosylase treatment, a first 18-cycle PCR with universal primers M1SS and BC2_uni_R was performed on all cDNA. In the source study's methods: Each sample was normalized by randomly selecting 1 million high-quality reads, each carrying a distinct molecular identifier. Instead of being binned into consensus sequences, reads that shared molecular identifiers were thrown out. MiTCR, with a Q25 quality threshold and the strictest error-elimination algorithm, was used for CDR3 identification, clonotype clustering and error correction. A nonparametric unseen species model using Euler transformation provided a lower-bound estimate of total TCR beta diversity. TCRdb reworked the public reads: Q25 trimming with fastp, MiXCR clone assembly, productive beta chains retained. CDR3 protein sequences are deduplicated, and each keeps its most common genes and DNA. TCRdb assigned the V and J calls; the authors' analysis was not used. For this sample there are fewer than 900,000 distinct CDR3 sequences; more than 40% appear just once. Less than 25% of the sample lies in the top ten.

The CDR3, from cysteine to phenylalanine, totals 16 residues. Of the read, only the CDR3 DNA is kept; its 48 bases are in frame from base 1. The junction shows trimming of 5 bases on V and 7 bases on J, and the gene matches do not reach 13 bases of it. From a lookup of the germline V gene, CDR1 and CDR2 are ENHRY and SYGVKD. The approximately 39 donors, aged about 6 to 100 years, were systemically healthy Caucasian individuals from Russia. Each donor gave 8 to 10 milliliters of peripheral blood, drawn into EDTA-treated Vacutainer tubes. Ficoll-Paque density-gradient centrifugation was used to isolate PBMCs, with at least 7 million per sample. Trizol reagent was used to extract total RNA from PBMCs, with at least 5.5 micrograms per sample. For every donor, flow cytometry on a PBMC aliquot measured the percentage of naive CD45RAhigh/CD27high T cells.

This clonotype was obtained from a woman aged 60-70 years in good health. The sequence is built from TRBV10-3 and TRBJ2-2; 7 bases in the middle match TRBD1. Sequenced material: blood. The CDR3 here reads CAISTTPGQGVGELFF. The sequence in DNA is TGTGCCATCAGTACGACGCCGGGGCAGGGGGTCGGGGAGCTGTTTTTT.